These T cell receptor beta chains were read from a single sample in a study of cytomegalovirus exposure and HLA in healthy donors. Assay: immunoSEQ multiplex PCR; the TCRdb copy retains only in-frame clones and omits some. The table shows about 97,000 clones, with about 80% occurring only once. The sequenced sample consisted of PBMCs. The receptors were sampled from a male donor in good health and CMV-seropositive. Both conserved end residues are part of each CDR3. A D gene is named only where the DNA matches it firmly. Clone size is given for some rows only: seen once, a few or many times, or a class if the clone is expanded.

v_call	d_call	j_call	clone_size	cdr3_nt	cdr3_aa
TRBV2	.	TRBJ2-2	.	TGTGCCATTCAGGGGAACACCGGGGAGCTGTTTTTT	CAIQGNTGELFF
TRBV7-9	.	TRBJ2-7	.	TGTGCCAGCAGCCCCCGGGGGGCACGAAACCACGAGCAGTACTTC	CASSPRGARNHEQYF
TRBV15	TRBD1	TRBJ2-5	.	TGTGCCACCAGCAGATGGCTCCGGGACAGGGGGCAGAGGGAGACCCAGTACTTC	CATSRWLRDRGQRETQYF
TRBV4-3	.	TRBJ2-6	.	TGCGCCAGCAGCCAAGATAACTCTGGGGCCAACGTCCTGACTTTC	CASSQDNSGANVLTF
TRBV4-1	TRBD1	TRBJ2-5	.	TGCGCCAGCAGCCAAGATTCCCCCCGGACAGGGACGAAGTACTTC	CASSQDSPRTGTKYF
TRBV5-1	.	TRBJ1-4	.	TGCGCCAGCAGCTTGGTCACCGGTCCCAGCGGAAAACTGTTTTTT	CASSLVTGPSGKLFF
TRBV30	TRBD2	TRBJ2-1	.	TGTGCCTGGAGCCTAGCGGGGTACAATGAGCAGTTCTTC	CAWSLAGYNEQFF
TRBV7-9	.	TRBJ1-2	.	TGTGCCAGCAGCTTAGATGGAGGCTTCTTCCTTAACTATGGCTACACCTTC	CASSLDGGFFLNYGYTF
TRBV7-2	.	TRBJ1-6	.	TGTGCCAGCAGCCCCCTCAGCTCCTATAATTCACCCCTCCACTTT	CASSPLSSYNSPLHF
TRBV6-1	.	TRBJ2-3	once	TGTGCCAGCAGCCCGAGGTGGGGAGGCACAGATACGCAGTATTTT	CASSPRWGGTDTQYF
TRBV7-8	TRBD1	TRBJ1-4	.	TGTGCCAGCAGCTGGGACAGGGGGTCAACTAATGAAAAACTGTTTTTT	CASSWDRGSTNEKLFF
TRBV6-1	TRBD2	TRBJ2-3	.	TGTGCCAGCAGTGGCTGGACTAGCGGCACAGATACGCAGTATTTT	CASSGWTSGTDTQYF
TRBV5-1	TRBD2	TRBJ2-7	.	TGCGCCAGCAGCTTGGGGACTAGCGGGGCCCACGAGCAGTACTTC	CASSLGTSGAHEQYF
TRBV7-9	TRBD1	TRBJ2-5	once	TGTGCCAGCATTTTCAGGCCAGGGGGCACCGAGACCCAGTACTTC	CASIFRPGGTETQYF
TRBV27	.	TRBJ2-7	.	TGTGCCAGCAGTTGGGGCAGTCCAAACTACGAGCAGTACTTC	CASSWGSPNYEQYF
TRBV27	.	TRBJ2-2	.	TGTGCCAGCAGTTTACGAGGAGGATGGAACACCGGGGAGCTGTTTTTT	CASSLRGGWNTGELFF
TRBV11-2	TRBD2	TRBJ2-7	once	TGTGCCAGCAGCCAACTAGCGGGGGGCCTCGGGGGCCCCGAGCAGTACTTC	CASSQLAGGLGGPEQYF
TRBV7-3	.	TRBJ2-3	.	TGTGCCAGCAGCTTAACAGGGACTCGAACAGATACGCAGTATTTT	CASSLTGTRTDTQYF
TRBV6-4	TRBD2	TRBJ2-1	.	TGTGCCAGCAGTGACAATAGTAGCGGGGAATACAATGAGCAGTTCTTC	CASSDNSSGEYNEQFF
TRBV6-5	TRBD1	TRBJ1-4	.	TGTGCCAGCAGCCTAAGATGGGACAGGGAAGGAAAACTGTTTTTT	CASSLRWDREGKLFF